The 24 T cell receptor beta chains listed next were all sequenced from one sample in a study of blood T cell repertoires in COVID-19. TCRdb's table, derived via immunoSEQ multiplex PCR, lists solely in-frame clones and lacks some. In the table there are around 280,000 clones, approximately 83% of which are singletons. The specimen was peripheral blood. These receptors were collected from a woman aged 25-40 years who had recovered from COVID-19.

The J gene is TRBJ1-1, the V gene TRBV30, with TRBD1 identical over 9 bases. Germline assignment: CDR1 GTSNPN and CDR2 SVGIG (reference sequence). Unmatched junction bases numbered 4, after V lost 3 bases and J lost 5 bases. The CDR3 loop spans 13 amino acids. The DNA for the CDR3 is TGTGCCTGGAGGACAGGGGGAAGGACTGAAGCTTTCTTT. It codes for CAWRTGGRTEAFF.

The chain's CDR3 is CASSYTGPGTQYF. The CDR3 bases are TGTGCCAGCAGTTACACCGGTCCCGGGACCCAGTACTTC. V usage is TRBV6-5 and J usage is TRBJ2-5; D remains ambiguous. V was shortened by 2 bases and J by 7 bases, with 11 bases between the two germline ends. This CDR3 contains 13 residues. From germline, CDR1 is MNHEY and CDR2 SVGAGI.

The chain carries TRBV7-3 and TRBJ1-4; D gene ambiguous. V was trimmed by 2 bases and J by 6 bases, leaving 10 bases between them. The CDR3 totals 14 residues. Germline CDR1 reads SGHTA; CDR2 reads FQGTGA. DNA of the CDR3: TGTGCCAGCAGCTTAGGCGGTGGTGATGAAAAACTGTTTTTT. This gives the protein CASSLGGGDEKLFF.

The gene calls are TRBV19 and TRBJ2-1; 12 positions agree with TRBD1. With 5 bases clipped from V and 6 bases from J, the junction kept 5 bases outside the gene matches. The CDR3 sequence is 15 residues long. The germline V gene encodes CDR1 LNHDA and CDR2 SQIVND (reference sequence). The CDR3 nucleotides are TGTGCCAGTAGTGCCATGGGACAGGGGGCCAATGAGCAGTTCTTC. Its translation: CASSAMGQGANEQFF.

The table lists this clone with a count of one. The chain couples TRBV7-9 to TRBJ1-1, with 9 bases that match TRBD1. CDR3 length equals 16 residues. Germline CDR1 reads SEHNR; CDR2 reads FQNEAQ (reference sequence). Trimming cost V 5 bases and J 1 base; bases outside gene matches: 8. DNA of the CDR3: TGTGCCAGCAGCGTAGGGGGACAGGGTTGGAACACTGAAGCTTTCTTT. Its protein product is CASSVGGQGWNTEAFF.

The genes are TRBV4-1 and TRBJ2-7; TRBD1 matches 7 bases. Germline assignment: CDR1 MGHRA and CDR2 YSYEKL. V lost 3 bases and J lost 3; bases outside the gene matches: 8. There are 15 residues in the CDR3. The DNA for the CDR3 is TGCGCCAGCAGCCAGTTAGGGGGCTTCGACTACGAGCAGTACTTC. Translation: CASSQLGGFDYEQYF.

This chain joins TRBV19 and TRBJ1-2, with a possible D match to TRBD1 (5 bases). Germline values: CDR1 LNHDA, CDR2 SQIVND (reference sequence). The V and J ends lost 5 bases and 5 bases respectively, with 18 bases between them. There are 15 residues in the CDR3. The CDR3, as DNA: TGTGCCAGTAGTGGGAGGGACGGCGCGGAATATGGCTACACCTTC. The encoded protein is CASSGRDGAEYGYTF.

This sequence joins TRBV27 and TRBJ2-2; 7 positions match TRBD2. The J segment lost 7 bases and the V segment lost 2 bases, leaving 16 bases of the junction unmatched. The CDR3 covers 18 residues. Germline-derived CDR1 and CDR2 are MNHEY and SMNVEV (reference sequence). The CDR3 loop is CASSLAGTTRVRDGELFF. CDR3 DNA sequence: TGTGCCAGCAGTTTAGCCGGGACTACCCGGGTTAGGGACGGGGAGCTGTTTTTT.

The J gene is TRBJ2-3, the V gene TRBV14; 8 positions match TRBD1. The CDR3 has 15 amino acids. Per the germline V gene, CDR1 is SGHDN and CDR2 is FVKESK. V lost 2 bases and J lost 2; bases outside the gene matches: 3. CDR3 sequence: CASSQLDRVTDTQYF. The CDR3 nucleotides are TGTGCCAGCAGCCAACTGGACAGGGTCACAGATACGCAGTATTTT.

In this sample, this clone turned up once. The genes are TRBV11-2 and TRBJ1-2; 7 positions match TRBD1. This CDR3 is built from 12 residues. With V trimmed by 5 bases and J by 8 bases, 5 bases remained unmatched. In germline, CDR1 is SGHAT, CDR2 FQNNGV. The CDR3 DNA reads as TGTGCCAGCAGCCAGACAGGGCCCGGCTACACCTTC. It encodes CASSQTGPGYTF.

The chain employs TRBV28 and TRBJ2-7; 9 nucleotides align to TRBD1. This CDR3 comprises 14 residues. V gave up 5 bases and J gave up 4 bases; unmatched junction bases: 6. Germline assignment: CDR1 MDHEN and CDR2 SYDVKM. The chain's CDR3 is CASSAGQGKYEQYF. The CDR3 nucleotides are TGTGCCAGCAGTGCGGGACAGGGCAAATACGAGCAGTACTTC.

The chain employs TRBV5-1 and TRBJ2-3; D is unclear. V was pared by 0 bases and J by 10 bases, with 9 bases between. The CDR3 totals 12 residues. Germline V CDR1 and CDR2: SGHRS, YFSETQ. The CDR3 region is CASSLDPGPQYF. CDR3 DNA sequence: TGCGCCAGCAGCTTGGACCCAGGTCCGCAGTATTTT.

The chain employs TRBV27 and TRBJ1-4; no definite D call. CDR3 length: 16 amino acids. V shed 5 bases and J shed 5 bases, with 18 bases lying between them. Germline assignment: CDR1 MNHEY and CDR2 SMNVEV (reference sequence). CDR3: CASSPPWAGKNEKLFF. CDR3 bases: TGTGCCAGCAGTCCACCTTGGGCAGGCAAAAATGAAAAACTGTTTTTT.

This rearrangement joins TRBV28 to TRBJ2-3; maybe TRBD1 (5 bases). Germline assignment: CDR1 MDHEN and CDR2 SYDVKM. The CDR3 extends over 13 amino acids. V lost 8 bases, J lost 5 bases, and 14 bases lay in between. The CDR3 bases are TGTGCCAGCGATCAACAGGTGGGAGATACGCAGTATTTT. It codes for CASDQQVGDTQYF.

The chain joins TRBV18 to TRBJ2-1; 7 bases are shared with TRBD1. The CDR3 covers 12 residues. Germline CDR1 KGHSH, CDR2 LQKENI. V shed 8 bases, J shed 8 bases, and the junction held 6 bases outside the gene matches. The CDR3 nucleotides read TGTGCCAGCCACAGGGGTAGTGATGAGCAGTTCTTC. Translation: CASHRGSDEQFF.

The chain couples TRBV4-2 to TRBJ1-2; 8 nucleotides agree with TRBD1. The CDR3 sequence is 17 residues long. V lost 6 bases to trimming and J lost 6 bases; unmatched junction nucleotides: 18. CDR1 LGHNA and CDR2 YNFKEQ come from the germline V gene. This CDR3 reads CASSLVGQGADKDGYTF. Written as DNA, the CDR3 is TGTGCCAGCAGTCTCGTAGGGCAGGGGGCGGATAAGGATGGCTACACCTTC.

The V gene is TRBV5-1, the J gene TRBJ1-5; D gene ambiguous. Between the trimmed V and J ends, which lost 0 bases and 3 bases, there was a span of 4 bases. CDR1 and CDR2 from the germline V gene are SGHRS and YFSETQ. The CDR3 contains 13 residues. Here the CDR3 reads CASSLEHNQPQHF. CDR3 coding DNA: TGCGCCAGCAGCTTGGAACACAATCAGCCCCAGCATTTT.

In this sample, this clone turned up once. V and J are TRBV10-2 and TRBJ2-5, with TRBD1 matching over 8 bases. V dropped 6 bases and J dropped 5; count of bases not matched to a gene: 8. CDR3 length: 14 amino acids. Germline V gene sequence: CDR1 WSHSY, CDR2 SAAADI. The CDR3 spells CASSHRDRWETQYF. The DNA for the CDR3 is TGCGCCAGCAGCCACCGGGACAGGTGGGAGACCCAGTACTTC.

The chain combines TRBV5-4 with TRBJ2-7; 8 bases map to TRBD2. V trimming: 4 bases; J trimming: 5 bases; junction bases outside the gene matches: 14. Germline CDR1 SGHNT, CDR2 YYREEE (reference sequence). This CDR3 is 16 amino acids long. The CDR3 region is CASSPTPKRGLHEQYF. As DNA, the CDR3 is TGTGCCAGCAGCCCAACCCCGAAGCGGGGGTTACACGAGCAGTACTTC.

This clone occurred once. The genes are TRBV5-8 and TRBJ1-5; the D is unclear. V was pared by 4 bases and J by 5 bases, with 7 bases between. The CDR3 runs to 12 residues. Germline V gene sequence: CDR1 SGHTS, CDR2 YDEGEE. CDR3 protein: CASSLSHQPQHF. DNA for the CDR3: TGTGCCAGCAGCCTGAGTCATCAGCCCCAGCATTTT.

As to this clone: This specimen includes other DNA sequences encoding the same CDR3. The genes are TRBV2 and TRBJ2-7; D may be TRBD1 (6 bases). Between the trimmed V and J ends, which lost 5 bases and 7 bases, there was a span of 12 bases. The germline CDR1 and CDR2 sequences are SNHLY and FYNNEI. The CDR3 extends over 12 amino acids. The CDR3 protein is CASSLQGGEQYF. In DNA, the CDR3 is TGTGCCAGCAGTCTACAGGGTGGAGAGCAGTACTTC. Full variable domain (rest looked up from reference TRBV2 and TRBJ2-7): EPEVTQTPSHQVTQMGQEVILRCVPISNHLYFYWYRQILGQKVEFLVSFYNNEISEKSEIFDDQFSVERPDGSNFTLKIRSTKLEDSAMYFCASSLQGGEQYFGPGTRLTVT.

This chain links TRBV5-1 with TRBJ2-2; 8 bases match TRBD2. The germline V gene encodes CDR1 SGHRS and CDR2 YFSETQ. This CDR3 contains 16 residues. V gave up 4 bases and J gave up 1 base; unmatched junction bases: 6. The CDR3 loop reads CASSRGSGGNTGELFF. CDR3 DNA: TGCGCCAGCAGCCGAGGCAGCGGGGGGAACACCGGGGAGCTGTTTTTT.

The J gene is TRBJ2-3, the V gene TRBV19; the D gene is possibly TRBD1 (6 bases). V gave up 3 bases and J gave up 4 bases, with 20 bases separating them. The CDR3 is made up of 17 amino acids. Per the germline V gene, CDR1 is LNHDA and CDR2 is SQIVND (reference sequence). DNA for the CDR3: TGTGCCAGTAGTATTCTCTTAGGTAGCTGGGGGCCAGATACGCAGTATTTT. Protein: CASSILLGSWGPDTQYF.

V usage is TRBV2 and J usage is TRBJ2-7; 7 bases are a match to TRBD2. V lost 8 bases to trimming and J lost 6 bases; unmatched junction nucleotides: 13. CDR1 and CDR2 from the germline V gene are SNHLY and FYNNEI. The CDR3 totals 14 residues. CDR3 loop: CASGPVAGLGEQYF. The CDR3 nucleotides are TGTGCCAGCGGTCCGGTAGCGGGCCTGGGCGAGCAGTACTTC.